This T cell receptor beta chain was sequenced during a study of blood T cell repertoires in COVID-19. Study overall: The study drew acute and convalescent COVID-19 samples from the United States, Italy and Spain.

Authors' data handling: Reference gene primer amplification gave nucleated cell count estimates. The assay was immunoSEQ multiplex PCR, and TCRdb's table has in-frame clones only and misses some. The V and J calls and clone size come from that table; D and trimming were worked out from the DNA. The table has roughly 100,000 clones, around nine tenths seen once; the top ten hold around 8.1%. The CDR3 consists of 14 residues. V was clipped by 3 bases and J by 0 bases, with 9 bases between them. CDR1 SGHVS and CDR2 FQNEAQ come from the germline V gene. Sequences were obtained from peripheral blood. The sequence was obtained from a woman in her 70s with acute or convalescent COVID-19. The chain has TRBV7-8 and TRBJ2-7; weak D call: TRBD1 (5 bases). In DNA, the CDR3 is TGTGCCAGCAGCTTGGAGACAGTCTCCTACGAGCAGTACTTC. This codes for CASSLETVSYEQYF.